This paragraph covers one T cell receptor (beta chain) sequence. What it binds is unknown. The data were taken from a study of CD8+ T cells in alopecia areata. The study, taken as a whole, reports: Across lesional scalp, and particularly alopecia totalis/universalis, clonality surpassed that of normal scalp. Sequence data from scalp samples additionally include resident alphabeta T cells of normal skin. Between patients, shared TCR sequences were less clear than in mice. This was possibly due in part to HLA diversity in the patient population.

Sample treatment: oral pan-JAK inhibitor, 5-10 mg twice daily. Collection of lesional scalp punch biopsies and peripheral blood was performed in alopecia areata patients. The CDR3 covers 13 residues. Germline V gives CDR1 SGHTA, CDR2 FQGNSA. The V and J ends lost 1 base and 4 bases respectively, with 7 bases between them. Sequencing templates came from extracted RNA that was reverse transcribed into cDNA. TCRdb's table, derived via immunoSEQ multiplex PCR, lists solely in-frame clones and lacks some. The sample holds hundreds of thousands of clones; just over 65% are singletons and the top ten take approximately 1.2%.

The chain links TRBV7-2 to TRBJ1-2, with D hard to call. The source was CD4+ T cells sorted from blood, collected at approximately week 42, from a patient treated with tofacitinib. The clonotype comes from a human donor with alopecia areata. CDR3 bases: TGTGCCAGCAGCTTAGACATCGGCTATGGCTACACCTTC. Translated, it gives CASSLDIGYGYTF.